This TCR beta chain originates from a study of cytomegalovirus exposure and HLA in healthy donors. The CDR3 totals 13 residues. Germline CDR1 SGHRS, CDR2 YFSETQ. V lost 2 bases to trimming and J lost 0 bases, with 6 bases between them. Profiling relied on immunoSEQ multiplex PCR, and the TCRdb table lists in-frame clones only, not all of them. The data contain about 97,000 clones, just under 95% of them singletons. Study results and limitations: In vitro testing confirmed a few CMV-associated chains as specific for CMV antigens.

This clone has only one observation. Its antigen is currently unknown. This sequence originates from a woman under 30 in good health and CMV-seronegative. This rearrangement joins TRBV5-1 to TRBJ2-7; no clear D. The sample taken for sequencing was PBMCs. The CDR3 bases are TGCGCCAGCAGCTTTGACACCTCCTACGAGCAGTACTTC. This sequence encodes CASSFDTSYEQYF.